The rows below give T cell receptor beta chains drawn from one sample of a study of PD-1 blockade in classical Hodgkin lymphoma. The assay was immunoSEQ multiplex PCR, and TCRdb's table has in-frame clones only and misses some. The sample lists roughly 100,000 clones; more than 70% were seen once. This specimen consisted of peripheral blood mononuclear cells (PBMCs), obtained before the fourth cycle of nivolumab. The receptors were sampled from a human donor with classical Hodgkin lymphoma. CDR3s include the opening cysteine and the closing phenylalanine or tryptophan.

TRBJ2-6,13,TRBV5-6,CASSLSGANVLTF
TRBJ1-2,15,TRBV27,CASSSGSVSGGEYTF
TRBJ2-1,13,TRBV5-6,CASSPGTGGFQFF
TRBJ1-1,14,TRBV19,CASSIGGARTEAFF
TRBJ1-1,17,TRBV19,CASSPSAADRQNTEAFF
TRBJ2-7,16,TRBV18,CASSPSRRGSSYEQYF
TRBJ1-2,14,TRBV14,CASSQVQAVYGYTF
TRBJ1-1,14,TRBV7-9,CASSIGQVSTEAFF
TRBJ1-5,15,TRBV30,CAWSVGRTENQPQHF
TRBJ2-7,14,TRBV7-2,CASSLALREGEQYF
TRBJ1-5,15,TRBV4-2,CASSQFGERGQPQHF
TRBJ2-3,16,TRBV4-2,CASSQLLAGGTDTQYF
TRBJ1-5,14,TRBV6-4,CASSEAGGNQPQHF
TRBJ2-2,16,TRBV4-2,CASSQTGGTYTGELFF
TRBJ2-7,14,TRBV5-6,CASSLGLADYEQYF
TRBJ1-1,16,TRBV5-1,CASSLQAAGLNTEAFF
TRBJ1-5,13,TRBV18,CASSPGNNQPQHF
TRBJ2-3,14,TRBV30,CAWSVGTNTDTQYF
TRBJ2-3,17,TRBV4-3,CASSQATGTGETDTQYF
TRBJ2-2,16,TRBV9,CASSVGGTSGTGELFF
TRBJ1-5,15,TRBV6-1,CASIFGTGGGQPQHF
TRBJ1-4,17,TRBV6-1,CASSEGPAGPTNEKLFF
TRBJ2-7,15,TRBV5-1,CASRAGTGGRGEQYF
TRBJ2-1,18,TRBV28,CASSLLRRRLAGYNEQFF
TRBJ2-7,12,TRBV10-2,CASQRRYYEQYF
TRBJ2-1,16,TRBV7-9,CASSWTSPSSYNEQFF
TRBJ1-1,13,TRBV19,CASSEGAWTEAFF
TRBJ1-5,15,TRBV28,CASRGWRGVYQPQHF
TRBJ1-2,13,TRBV2,CASSERQASGYTF
TRBJ2-7,16,TRBV2,CASSEILGTVPYEQYF
TRBJ1-1,14,TRBV6-5,CASSYTTGTEEAFF
TRBJ1-2,13,TRBV9,CASSVEQGYGYTF
TRBJ1-5,14,TRBV5-6,CASSLAGGNQPQHF
TRBJ1-3,16,TRBV5-1,CASSWGTSGYGNTIYF
TRBJ2-1,12,TRBV2,CASRGDNNEQFF
TRBJ2-7,12,TRBV6-5,CASMGLTYEQYF
TRBJ2-7,15,TRBV5-6,CASSLGQGANGEQYF
TRBJ1-1,14,TRBV30,CAWSVGGAGPEAFF
TRBJ2-4,17,TRBV4-1,CASSQVRAGLVENIQYF
TRBJ2-7,17,TRBV28,CASSLFPLAGEYYEQYF
TRBJ2-7,13,TRBV10-2,CASGRDREGEQYF
TRBJ2-6,18,TRBV25-1,CASSLTGGRHSGANVLTF
TRBJ2-3,14,TRBV2,CASSERQGSAAQYF
TRBJ1-4,17,TRBV28,CASSFLSRGATNEKLFF
TRBJ1-5,21,TRBV10-3,CAISDSTPSRRQSSINQPQHF
TRBJ2-5,15,TRBV2,CASSDQGLAQETQYF
TRBJ2-2,15,TRBV18,CASSQKDLSTGELFF
TRBJ2-5,14,TRBV11-3,CASSLSATQETQYF
TRBJ2-5,18,TRBV11-2,CASSLGHLSGTIARTQYF
TRBJ2-7,17,TRBV11-2,CASSLGTGGLSSYEQYF
TRBJ2-3,12,TRBV18,CASSQYTDTQYF
TRBJ1-4,15,TRBV2,CASSQTGTILEKLFF
TRBJ2-7,17,TRBV4-2,CASSQKTGQGYGGEQYF
TRBJ2-7,15,TRBV10-2,CASRRGTESSYEQYF
TRBJ1-4,15,TRBV19,CASSISGVNNEKLFF
TRBJ1-5,15,TRBV30,CAWSKGLHSNQPQHF
TRBJ2-1,14,TRBV18,CASSPGYPANEQFF
TRBJ2-1,16,TRBV2,CASTDGGVLGMNEQFF